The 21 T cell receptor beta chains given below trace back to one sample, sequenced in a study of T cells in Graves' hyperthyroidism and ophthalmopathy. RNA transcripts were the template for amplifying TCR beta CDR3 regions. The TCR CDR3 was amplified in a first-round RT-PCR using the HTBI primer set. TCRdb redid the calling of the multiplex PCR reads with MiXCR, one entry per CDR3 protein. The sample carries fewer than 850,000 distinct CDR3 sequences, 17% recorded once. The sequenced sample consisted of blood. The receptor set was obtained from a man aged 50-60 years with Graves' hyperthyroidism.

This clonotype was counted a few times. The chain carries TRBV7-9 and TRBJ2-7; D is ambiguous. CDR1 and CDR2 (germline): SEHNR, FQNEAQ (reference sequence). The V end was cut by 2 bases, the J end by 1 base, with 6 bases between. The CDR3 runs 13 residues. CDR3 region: CASSLQQSYEQYF. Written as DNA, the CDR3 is TGTGCCAGCAGCTTACAACAGTCCTACGAGCAGTACTTC.

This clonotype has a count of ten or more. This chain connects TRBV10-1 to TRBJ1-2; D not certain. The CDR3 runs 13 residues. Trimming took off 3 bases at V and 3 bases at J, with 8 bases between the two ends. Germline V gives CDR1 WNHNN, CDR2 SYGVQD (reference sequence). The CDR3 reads CASSEGFDYGYTF. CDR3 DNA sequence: TGCGCCAGCAGTGAAGGGTTCGACTATGGCTACACCTTC.

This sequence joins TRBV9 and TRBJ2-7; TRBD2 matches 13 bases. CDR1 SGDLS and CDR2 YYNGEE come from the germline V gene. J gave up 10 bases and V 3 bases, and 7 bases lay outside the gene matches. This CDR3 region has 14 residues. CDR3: CASSANPGLAGQYF. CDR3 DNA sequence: TGTGCCAGCAGCGCAAACCCGGGACTAGCGGGACAGTACTTC.

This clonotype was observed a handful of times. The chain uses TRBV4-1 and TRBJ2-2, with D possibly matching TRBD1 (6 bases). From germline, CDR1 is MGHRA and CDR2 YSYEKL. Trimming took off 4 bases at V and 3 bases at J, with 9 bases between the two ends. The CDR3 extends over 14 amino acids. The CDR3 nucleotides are TGCGCCAGCAGCCCCTGGACAGACACCGGGGAGCTGTTTTTT. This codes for CASSPWTDTGELFF.

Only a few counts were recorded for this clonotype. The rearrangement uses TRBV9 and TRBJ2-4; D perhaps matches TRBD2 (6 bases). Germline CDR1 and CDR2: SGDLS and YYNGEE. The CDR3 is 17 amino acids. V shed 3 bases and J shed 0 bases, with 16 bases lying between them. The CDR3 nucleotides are TGTGCCAGCAGCGCCGAAGGCGGCGGGGAAGCCAAAAACATTCAGTACTTC. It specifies CASSAEGGGEAKNIQYF.

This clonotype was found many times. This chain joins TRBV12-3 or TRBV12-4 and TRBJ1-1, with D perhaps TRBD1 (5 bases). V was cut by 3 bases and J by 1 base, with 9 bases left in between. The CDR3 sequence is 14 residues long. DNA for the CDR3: TGTGCCAGCAGTTTCAACAGGCAGAACACTGAAGCTTTCTTT. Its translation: CASSFNRQNTEAFF.

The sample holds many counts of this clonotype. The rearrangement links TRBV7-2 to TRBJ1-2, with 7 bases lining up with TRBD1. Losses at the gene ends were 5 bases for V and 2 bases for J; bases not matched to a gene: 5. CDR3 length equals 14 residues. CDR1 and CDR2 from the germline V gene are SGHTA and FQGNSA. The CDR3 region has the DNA TGTGCCAGCAGCAGGGACAGTCTCAACTATGGCTACACCTTC. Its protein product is CASSRDSLNYGYTF.

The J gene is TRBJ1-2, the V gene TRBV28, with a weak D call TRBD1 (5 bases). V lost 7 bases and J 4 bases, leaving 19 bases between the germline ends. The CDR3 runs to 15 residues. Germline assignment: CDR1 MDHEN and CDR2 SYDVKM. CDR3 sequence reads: CASNPVGPVFYGYTF. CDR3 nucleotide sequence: TGTGCCAGCAACCCCGTGGGGCCGGTGTTCTATGGCTACACCTTC.

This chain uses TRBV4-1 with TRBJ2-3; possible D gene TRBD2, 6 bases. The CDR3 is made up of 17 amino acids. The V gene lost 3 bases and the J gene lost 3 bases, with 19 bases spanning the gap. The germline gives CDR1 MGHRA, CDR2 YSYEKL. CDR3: CASSHFPGLASTDTQYF. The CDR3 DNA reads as TGCGCCAGCAGCCATTTCCCCGGGCTAGCGTCAACAGATACGCAGTATTTT.

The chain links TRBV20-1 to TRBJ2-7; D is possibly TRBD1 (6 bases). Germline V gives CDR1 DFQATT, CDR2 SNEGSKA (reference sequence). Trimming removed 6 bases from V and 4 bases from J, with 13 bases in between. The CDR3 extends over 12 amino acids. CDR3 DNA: TGCAGTGCAACGAATACAGGGTACGAGCAGTACTTC. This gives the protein CSATNTGYEQYF.

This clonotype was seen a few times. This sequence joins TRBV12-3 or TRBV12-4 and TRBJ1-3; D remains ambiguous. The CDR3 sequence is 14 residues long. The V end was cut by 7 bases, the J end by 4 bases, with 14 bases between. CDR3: CASTRRAGGNTIYF. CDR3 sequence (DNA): TGTGCCAGCACTAGACGGGCTGGGGGAAACACCATATATTTT.

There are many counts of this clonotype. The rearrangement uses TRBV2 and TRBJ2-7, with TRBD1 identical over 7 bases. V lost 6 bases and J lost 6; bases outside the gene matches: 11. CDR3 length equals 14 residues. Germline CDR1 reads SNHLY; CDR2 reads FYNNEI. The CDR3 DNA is TGTGCCAGCAGCGGACCGGGACAGAACAGCGAGCAGTACTTC. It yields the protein CASSGPGQNSEQYF.

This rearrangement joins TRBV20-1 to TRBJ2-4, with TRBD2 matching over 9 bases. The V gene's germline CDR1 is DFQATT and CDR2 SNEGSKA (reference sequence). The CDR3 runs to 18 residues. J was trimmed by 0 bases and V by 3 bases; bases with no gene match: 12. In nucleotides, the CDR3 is TGCAGTGCTAGGTTCAGCGGGAGGCTAGGACTAGCCAAAAACATTCAGTACTTC. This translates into CSARFSGRLGLAKNIQYF.

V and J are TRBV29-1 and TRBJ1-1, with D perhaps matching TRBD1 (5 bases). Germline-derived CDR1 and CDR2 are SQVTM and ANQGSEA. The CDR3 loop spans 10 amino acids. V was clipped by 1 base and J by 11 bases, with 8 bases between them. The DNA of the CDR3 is TGCAGCGTTGAAGGTGAGGGGGCTTTCTTT. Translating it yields CSVEGEGAFF. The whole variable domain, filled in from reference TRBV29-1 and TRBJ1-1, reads SAVISQKPSRDICQRGTSLTIQCQVDSQVTMMFWYRQQPGQSLTLIATANQGSEATYESGFVIDKFPISRPNLTFSTLTVSNMSPEDSSIYLCSVEGEGAFFGQGTRLTVV.

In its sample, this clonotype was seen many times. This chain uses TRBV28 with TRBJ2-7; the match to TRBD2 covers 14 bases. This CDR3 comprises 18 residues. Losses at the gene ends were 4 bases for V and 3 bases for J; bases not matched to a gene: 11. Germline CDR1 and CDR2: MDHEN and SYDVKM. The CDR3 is CASSSGTSGSPWDYEQYF. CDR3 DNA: TGTGCCAGCAGTTCCGGGACTAGCGGGAGCCCTTGGGACTACGAGCAGTACTTC.

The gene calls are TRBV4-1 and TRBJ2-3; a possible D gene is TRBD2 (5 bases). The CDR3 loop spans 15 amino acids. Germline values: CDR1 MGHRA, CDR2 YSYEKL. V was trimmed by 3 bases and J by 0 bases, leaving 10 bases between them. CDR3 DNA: TGCGCCAGCAGCCAGCTTGGACTGAGCACAGATACGCAGTATTTT. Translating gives CASSQLGLSTDTQYF.

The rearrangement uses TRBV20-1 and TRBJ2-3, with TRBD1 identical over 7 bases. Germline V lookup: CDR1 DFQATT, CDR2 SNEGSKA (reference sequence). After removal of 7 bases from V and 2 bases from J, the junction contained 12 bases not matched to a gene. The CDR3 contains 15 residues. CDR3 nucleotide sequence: TGCAGTGTTTCACCGGGACAGCTATACACAGATACGCAGTATTTT. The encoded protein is CSVSPGQLYTDTQYF.

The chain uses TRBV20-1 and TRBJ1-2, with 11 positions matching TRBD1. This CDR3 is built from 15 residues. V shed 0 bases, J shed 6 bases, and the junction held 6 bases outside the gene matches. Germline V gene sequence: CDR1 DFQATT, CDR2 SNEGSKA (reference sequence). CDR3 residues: CSARDRTGGPHGYTF. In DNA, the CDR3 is TGCAGTGCTAGAGATCGGACAGGGGGCCCCCATGGCTACACCTTC.

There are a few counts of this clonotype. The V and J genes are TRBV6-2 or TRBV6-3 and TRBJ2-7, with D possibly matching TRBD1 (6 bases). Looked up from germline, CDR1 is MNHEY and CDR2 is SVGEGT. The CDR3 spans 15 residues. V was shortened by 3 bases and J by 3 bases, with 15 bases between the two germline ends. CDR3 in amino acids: CASSYRGQRNYEQYF. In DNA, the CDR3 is TGTGCCAGCAGTTATAGGGGACAACGAAACTACGAGCAGTACTTC.

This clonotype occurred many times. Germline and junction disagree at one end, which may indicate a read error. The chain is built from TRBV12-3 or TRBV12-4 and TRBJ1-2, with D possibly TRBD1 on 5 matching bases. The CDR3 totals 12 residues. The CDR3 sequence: CASSLGTLGYTF. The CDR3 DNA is TGTGCCAGCAGCTTAGGGACCCTGGGCTACACCTTC.

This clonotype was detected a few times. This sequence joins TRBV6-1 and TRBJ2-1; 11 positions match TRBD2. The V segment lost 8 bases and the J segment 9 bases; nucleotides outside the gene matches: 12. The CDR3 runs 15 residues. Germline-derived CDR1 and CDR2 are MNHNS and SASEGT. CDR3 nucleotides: TGTGCCAGCCGGTCCCCTAGCGGGGGGAGAGGTGAGCAGTTCTTC. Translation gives CASRSPSGGRGEQFF.